The present TCR beta chain was sequenced within a study of blood T cell repertoires in COVID-19. The overall study: Sources were T cells, B-cell-depleted T cells, or PBMCs; the material itself was cDNA or gDNA.

Trimming shortened V by 3 bases and J by 2 bases, and 15 bases separated the two germline ends. Germline V lookup: CDR1 SGHNT, CDR2 YYREEE (reference sequence). The CDR3 is 15 residues long. Libraries were prepared by immunoSEQ multiplex PCR; TCRdb keeps only in-frame clonotypes and omits some of them. The sample includes approximately 70,000 clones, approximately 80% seen only once; the top ten take roughly 9.7%. The sequenced sample consisted of peripheral blood. The TCR comes from a woman aged 80 or over with acute or convalescent COVID-19. The chain couples TRBV5-4 to TRBJ2-7, with a tentative D call TRBD1 (6 bases). In DNA, the CDR3 is TGTGCCAGCAGCTCCCGAACAGGGACCCCCTACGAGCAGTACTTC. Its protein product is CASSSRTGTPYEQYF.